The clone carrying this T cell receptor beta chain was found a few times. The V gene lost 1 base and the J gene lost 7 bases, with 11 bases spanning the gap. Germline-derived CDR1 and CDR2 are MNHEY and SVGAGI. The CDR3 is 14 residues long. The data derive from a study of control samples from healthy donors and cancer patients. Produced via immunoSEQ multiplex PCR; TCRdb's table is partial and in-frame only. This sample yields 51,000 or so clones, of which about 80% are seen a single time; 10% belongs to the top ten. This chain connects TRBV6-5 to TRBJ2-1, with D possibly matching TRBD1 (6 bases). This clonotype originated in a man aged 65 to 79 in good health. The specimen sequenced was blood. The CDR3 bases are TGTGCCAGCAGTTACTTTTTCAGGGGAAATGAGCAGTTCTTC. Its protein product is CASSYFFRGNEQFF.